This T cell receptor beta chain was recorded in a study of blood T cell repertoires in COVID-19. Study context: Whether acute or convalescent, the COVID-19 samples came from the United States, Italy and Spain. PBMCs, B-cell-depleted T cells, or T cells were the source of the cDNA or gDNA that made up the material.

The table came from immunoSEQ multiplex PCR; TCRdb's copy has only in-frame clones and leaves some out. The repertoire holds roughly 100,000 clones, with 65% to 80% as singletons. V was clipped by 0 bases and J by 5 bases, with 4 bases between them. CDR1 and CDR2 (germline): MDHEN, SYDVKM. This CDR3 has 13 amino acids. Sequenced material: peripheral blood. The clonotype comes from a woman aged 65 to 85 with acute or convalescent COVID-19. This chain links TRBV28 with TRBJ1-4, with D uncertain. CDR3 nucleotides: TGTGCCAGCAGTTTATGGCAGAATGAAAAACTGTTTTTT. Its translation: CASSLWQNEKLFF.